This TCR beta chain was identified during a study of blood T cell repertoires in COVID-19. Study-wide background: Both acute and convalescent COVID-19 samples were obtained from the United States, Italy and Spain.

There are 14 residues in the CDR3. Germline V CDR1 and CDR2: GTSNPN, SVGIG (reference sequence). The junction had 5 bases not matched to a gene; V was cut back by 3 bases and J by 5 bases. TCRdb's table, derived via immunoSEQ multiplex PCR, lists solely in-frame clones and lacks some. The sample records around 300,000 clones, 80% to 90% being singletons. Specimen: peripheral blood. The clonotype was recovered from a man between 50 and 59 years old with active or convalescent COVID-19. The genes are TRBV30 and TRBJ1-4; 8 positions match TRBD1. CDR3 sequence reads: CAWRLTGANEKLFF. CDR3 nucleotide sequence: TGTGCCTGGAGATTGACAGGGGCAAATGAAAAACTGTTTTTT.